Given below is one TCR beta chain in context. What it binds is unknown. Purity above 95% was achieved in all sorted populations. The data are from a study of beta chain features in type 1 diabetes. The study, taken as a whole, reports: The naive, central memory and Treg TCRB repertoires showed an apparent similarity that was greater among patients than among healthy donors. Resolution of whether HLA type affects TCRB rearrangement was not achieved here.

Trimming removed 5 bases at V and 0 bases at J, with 14 bases between. This CDR3 is built from 16 residues. Germline V gene lookup returns CDR1 LNHDA and CDR2 SQIVND (reference sequence). cDNA synthesis used the whole RNA isolate, giving expressed TCRB sequences. Only in-frame clones appear in the TCRdb table, and some are missing; sequencing was by immunoSEQ multiplex PCR. The table has some 410,000 clones, approximately 15% seen once; the top ten hold roughly 0.038%. The TCR comes from a man aged 25 to 40 in good health. This rearrangement joins TRBV19 to TRBJ2-4; D unresolved. Input material: naive CD4+ T cells from blood. CDR3 sequence (DNA): TGTGCCAGTAGTCACCGGACGGCCCTAGCCAAAAACATTCAGTACTTC. Residues: CASSHRTALAKNIQYF.